The rows below give T cell receptor beta chains drawn from one sample of a study of control samples from healthy donors and cancer patients. Assay used: immunoSEQ multiplex PCR; TCRdb lists only in-frame clones, some missing. Here the sample spans 350,000 to 450,000 clones, more than 80% being singletons. Sequencing was carried out using PBMCs. The source of these receptors is a man aged 40-49 years with head and neck cancer. Each CDR3 is given with its conserved first and last residue. A D gene is named only where the DNA matches it firmly. Clone size is stated in some rows and not others, as once, few, many or a class when expanded.

d_gene: .
v_gene: TRBV18
abundance: .
j_gene: TRBJ1-1
CDR3aa: CASSLVIRGLNTEAFF
CDR3nt: TGTGCCAGCTCACTCGTGATTCGGGGATTGAACACTGAAGCTTTCTTT

d_gene: .
v_gene: TRBV7-9
abundance: .
j_gene: TRBJ2-1
CDR3aa: CASSLGTTGLDEQFF
CDR3nt: TGTGCCAGCAGCTTAGGTACGACCGGGTTGGATGAGCAGTTCTTC

d_gene: .
v_gene: TRBV7-3
abundance: .
j_gene: TRBJ1-1
CDR3aa: CASSLSSGNTEAFF
CDR3nt: TGTGCCAGCAGCTTATCGTCGGGGAACACTGAAGCTTTCTTT

d_gene: .
v_gene: TRBV7-2
abundance: .
j_gene: TRBJ1-6
CDR3aa: CASSQQVGASGSPLHF
CDR3nt: TGTGCCAGCAGCCAGCAAGTCGGGGCCAGCGGGTCACCCCTCCACTTT

d_gene: TRBD2
v_gene: TRBV20-1
abundance: .
j_gene: TRBJ2-1
CDR3aa: CSASSGAPYNEQFF
CDR3nt: TGCAGTGCGAGTAGCGGGGCCCCCTACAATGAGCAGTTCTTC

d_gene: .
v_gene: TRBV28
abundance: .
j_gene: TRBJ1-5
CDR3aa: CASSLQFAEMSDQPQHF
CDR3nt: TGTGCCAGCAGTTTACAATTCGCAGAAATGAGCGATCAGCCCCAGCATTTT

d_gene: .
v_gene: TRBV11-2
abundance: once
j_gene: TRBJ2-4
CDR3aa: CASSPGGRGGRSINIQYF
CDR3nt: TGTGCCAGCAGCCCAGGGGGTCGCGGGGGGCGATCGATAAACATTCAGTACTTC

d_gene: .
v_gene: TRBV21-1
abundance: .
j_gene: TRBJ2-7
CDR3aa: CASSKDGQSSYEQYF
CDR3nt: TGTGCCAGCAGCAAAGATGGGCAGAGCTCCTACGAGCAGTACTTC

d_gene: TRBD2
v_gene: TRBV14
abundance: .
j_gene: TRBJ2-3
CDR3aa: CASSQDLAGPTDTQYF
CDR3nt: TGTGCCAGCAGCCAAGACCTAGCGGGACCCACAGATACGCAGTATTTT

d_gene: .
v_gene: TRBV20-1
abundance: .
j_gene: TRBJ2-7
CDR3aa: CSASTRWGLGAEQYF
CDR3nt: TGCAGTGCTAGTACGAGGTGGGGGTTGGGGGCCGAGCAGTACTTC

d_gene: .
v_gene: TRBV3-1/TRBV3-2
abundance: .
j_gene: TRBJ1-4
CDR3aa: CASSQGANEKLFF
CDR3nt: TGTGCCAGCAGCCAGGGGGCGAATGAAAAACTGTTTTTT

d_gene: .
v_gene: TRBV11-2
abundance: .
j_gene: TRBJ1-1
CDR3aa: CASSLSDSHTEAFF
CDR3nt: TGTGCCAGCAGCTTATCTGACAGTCACACTGAAGCTTTCTTT

d_gene: .
v_gene: TRBV4-2
abundance: .
j_gene: TRBJ1-5
CDR3aa: CASSQQASRQPQHF
CDR3nt: TGTGCCAGCAGCCAACAGGCCTCAAGGCAGCCCCAGCATTTT

d_gene: TRBD1
v_gene: TRBV29-1
abundance: once
j_gene: TRBJ1-2
CDR3aa: CSVGLGDSNYGYTF
CDR3nt: TGCAGCGTGGGACTTGGGGACAGTAACTATGGCTACACCTTC

d_gene: .
v_gene: TRBV28
abundance: .
j_gene: TRBJ2-7
CDR3aa: CATREGSSYEQYF
CDR3nt: TGTGCCACCCGAGAGGGGAGCTCCTACGAGCAGTACTTC

d_gene: TRBD2
v_gene: TRBV5-1
abundance: .
j_gene: TRBJ2-5
CDR3aa: CASSLRIAGDGETQYF
CDR3nt: TGCGCCAGCAGCTTGAGAATAGCGGGGGATGGAGAGACCCAGTACTTC

d_gene: .
v_gene: TRBV19
abundance: .
j_gene: TRBJ2-2
CDR3aa: CACSGNTGELFF
CDR3nt: TGTGCGTGTAGCGGAAACACCGGGGAGCTGTTTTTT

d_gene: .
v_gene: TRBV4-3
abundance: few
j_gene: TRBJ1-4
CDR3aa: CASSQSVGEVFGGKLFF
CDR3nt: TGCGCCAGCAGCCAATCAGTCGGGGAAGTCTTTGGAGGAAAACTGTTTTTT

d_gene: .
v_gene: TRBV6-2/TRBV6-3
abundance: once
j_gene: TRBJ1-5
CDR3aa: CVSSAGGNGNQPQHF
CDR3nt: TGTGTCAGCAGCGCCGGTGGGAATGGCAATCAGCCCCAGCATTTT

d_gene: TRBD1
v_gene: TRBV7-3
abundance: .
j_gene: TRBJ2-2
CDR3aa: CASSGGAGTGELFF
CDR3nt: TGTGCCAGCTCAGGGGGCGCGGGCACCGGGGAGCTGTTTTTT

d_gene: .
v_gene: TRBV19
abundance: .
j_gene: TRBJ2-2
CDR3aa: CASSIGSTGELFF
CDR3nt: TGTGCCAGTAGTATAGGCAGTACCGGGGAGCTGTTTTTT

d_gene: TRBD2
v_gene: TRBV7-9
abundance: .
j_gene: TRBJ2-7
CDR3aa: CASSPTLVSGRRYEQYF
CDR3nt: TGTGCCAGCAGCCCAACGTTGGTTAGCGGGAGGAGGTACGAGCAGTACTTC

d_gene: TRBD2
v_gene: TRBV28
abundance: .
j_gene: TRBJ2-3
CDR3aa: CASSSLTSGREDTQYF
CDR3nt: TGTGCCAGCAGTTCACTGACTAGCGGGAGGGAAGATACGCAGTATTTT

d_gene: .
v_gene: TRBV9
abundance: .
j_gene: TRBJ1-1
CDR3aa: CASSADDNPNTEAFF
CDR3nt: TGTGCCAGCAGCGCTGATGACAATCCGAACACTGAAGCTTTCTTT

d_gene: .
v_gene: TRBV7-8
abundance: .
j_gene: TRBJ2-3
CDR3aa: CASSLGATTDTQYF
CDR3nt: TGTGCCAGCAGCTTAGGGGCTACCACAGATACGCAGTATTTT

d_gene: .
v_gene: TRBV9
abundance: .
j_gene: TRBJ2-2
CDR3aa: CASSVAPRGTGELFF
CDR3nt: TGTGCCAGCAGCGTAGCTCCCCGTGGGACCGGGGAGCTGTTTTTT

d_gene: .
v_gene: TRBV4-1
abundance: once
j_gene: TRBJ1-2
CDR3aa: CASSQDPTSSAYRASNYGYTF
CDR3nt: TGCGCCAGCAGCCAAGACCCAACCTCGTCTGCCTACAGGGCTTCTAACTATGGCTACACCTTC

d_gene: TRBD2
v_gene: TRBV30
abundance: .
j_gene: TRBJ2-7
CDR3aa: CAWSVPYSGSLSYEQYF
CDR3nt: TGTGCCTGGAGTGTACCCTACAGCGGGAGTTTGTCCTACGAGCAGTACTTC

d_gene: .
v_gene: TRBV11-2
abundance: .
j_gene: TRBJ2-7
CDR3aa: CASSLFRGSYEQYF
CDR3nt: TGTGCCAGCAGCTTGTTCAGGGGTTCCTACGAGCAGTACTTC

d_gene: .
v_gene: TRBV30
abundance: .
j_gene: TRBJ1-5
CDR3aa: CAWSEFGDQPQHF
CDR3nt: TGTGCCTGGAGTGAGTTTGGGGATCAGCCCCAGCATTTT

d_gene: .
v_gene: TRBV28
abundance: .
j_gene: TRBJ2-5
CDR3aa: CASSIGETQYF
CDR3nt: TGTGCCAGCAGCATAGGAGAGACCCAGTACTTC

d_gene: TRBD1
v_gene: TRBV9
abundance: .
j_gene: TRBJ2-7
CDR3aa: CASSVGDRGLYEQYF
CDR3nt: TGTGCCAGCAGCGTAGGGGACAGGGGTCTCTACGAGCAGTACTTC